This entry lists 24 T cell receptor beta chains sequenced from one sample in a study of blood T cell repertoires in COVID-19. Only in-frame clones appear in the TCRdb table, and some are missing; sequencing was by immunoSEQ multiplex PCR. Here the sample spans just over 70,000 clones, around 79% being singletons. The sequenced sample was peripheral blood. The receptor set was obtained from a woman in her 70s with acute or convalescent COVID-19.

The J gene is TRBJ2-7, the V gene TRBV12-3 or TRBV12-4; D unresolved. The CDR3 sequence is 13 residues long. With 6 bases removed from V and 4 bases from J, the gap between germline ends came to 13 bases. The CDR3 DNA follows: TGTGCCAGCAGCCTGCATTACGGTTACGAGCAGTACTTC. It yields the protein CASSLHYGYEQYF.

The chain recombines TRBV10-3 with TRBJ2-7, with 9 bases matching TRBD1. The CDR3 has 16 amino acids. Germline V CDR1 and CDR2: ENHRY, SYGVKD. V shed 4 bases and J 1 base; nucleotides not matched to a gene: 8. The CDR3 sequence: CAISAVGQGLSYEQYF. The CDR3 nucleotides are TGTGCCATCAGTGCAGTGGGACAGGGACTGTCCTACGAGCAGTACTTC.

The chain couples TRBV6-2 or TRBV6-3 to TRBJ2-2; 7 bases agree with TRBD1. CDR1 MNHEY and CDR2 SVGEGT come from the germline V gene. The CDR3 is 14 amino acids. V shed 6 bases, J shed 6 bases, and the junction held 7 bases outside the gene matches. The CDR3 region has the DNA TGTGCCAGCAGCCGTGACAGGGTCCCCGGGGAGCTGTTTTTT. Translation gives CASSRDRVPGELFF.

V gene TRBV28 combines with J gene TRBJ1-3; 10 bases align to TRBD1. Per the germline V gene, CDR1 is MDHEN and CDR2 is SYDVKM. There are 17 residues in the CDR3. V gave up 5 bases and J gave up 4 bases; unmatched junction bases: 11. The CDR3: CASSPPVGTGVGNTIYF. The CDR3 bases are TGTGCCAGCAGTCCCCCTGTAGGGACAGGGGTAGGAAACACCATATATTTT.

The chain has TRBV24-1 and TRBJ2-1, with D possibly being TRBD1 (5 bases). V was pared by 4 bases and J by 7 bases, with 19 bases between. There are 16 residues in the CDR3. The germline CDR1 and CDR2 sequences are KGHDR and SFDVKD. For the CDR3, the DNA is TGTGCCACCAGTGACCCGAGGCCAGGGTCAGTAAATGAGCAGTTCTTC. Its translation: CATSDPRPGSVNEQFF.

This clone was seen a handful of times. The chain is built from TRBV28 and TRBJ1-2, with 7 positions matching TRBD1. The CDR3 length is 12 residues. Germline V gene lookup returns CDR1 MDHEN and CDR2 SYDVKM. J gave up 4 bases and V 10 bases, and 6 bases lay outside the gene matches. For the CDR3, the DNA is TGTGCCACCTCGGGACAGCCCTATGGCTACACCTTC. Its translation is CATSGQPYGYTF.

The chain employs TRBV28 and TRBJ1-1; tentative D call: TRBD1 (5 bases). This CDR3 contains 14 residues. V lost 5 bases to trimming and J lost 5 bases, with 15 bases between them. Germline-derived CDR1 and CDR2 are MDHEN and SYDVKM. CDR3 DNA sequence: TGTGCCAGCAGTAGTTTGGGGGGTAGAACTGAAGCTTTCTTT. It encodes CASSSLGGRTEAFF.

The chain combines TRBV3-1 (or the pseudogene TRBV3-2) with TRBJ1-2, with a possible D match to TRBD1 (5 bases). Germline V lookup: CDR1 LGHDT, CDR2 YNNKEL (reference sequence). The CDR3 consists of 15 residues. V dropped 6 bases and J dropped 5 bases, with 19 bases sitting between them. The CDR3 spells CASSPTRQITYGYTF. The CDR3 DNA reads as TGTGCCAGCAGTCCAACCCGACAGATCACTTATGGCTACACCTTC.

This chain uses TRBV7-3 with TRBJ2-1; 9 positions agree with TRBD1. Germline CDR1 and CDR2: SGHTA and FQGTGA. Unmatched junction bases numbered 8, after V lost 0 bases and J lost 8 bases. The CDR3 contains 16 residues. CDR3 nucleotide sequence: TGTGCCAGCAGCTTAACTCCGGGACAGGGAGTCCATGAGCAGTTCTTC. Its protein product is CASSLTPGQGVHEQFF. Based on the CDR3 plus reference TRBV7-3 and TRBJ2-1, the full variable domain is GAGVSQTPSNKVTEKGKYVELRCDPISGHTALYWYRQSLGQGPEFLIYFQGTGAADDSGLPNDRFFAVRPEGSVSTLKIQRTERGDSAVYLCASSLTPGQGVHEQFFGPGTRLTVL.

The chain recombines TRBV14 with TRBJ1-6, with TRBD1 as a possible D gene (5 bases). The V end lost 1 base, the J end lost 8 bases, and 12 bases lay between the germline ends. This CDR3 is built from 15 residues. The V gene's germline CDR1 is SGHDN and CDR2 FVKESK. In nucleotides, the CDR3 is TGTGCCAGCAGCCAAGGGGGCTTGGGATATTCACCCCTCCACTTT. It encodes CASSQGGLGYSPLHF.

The chain joins TRBV5-1 to TRBJ1-1; 8 nucleotides match TRBD1. The V gene end was trimmed by 2 bases and the J gene end by 1 base; junction bases not matched to a gene: 7. In germline, CDR1 is SGHRS, CDR2 YFSETQ. The CDR3 runs to 16 residues. This CDR3 reads CASSFGTGITNTEAFF. The CDR3, as DNA: TGCGCCAGCAGCTTCGGGACAGGCATAACGAACACTGAAGCTTTCTTT.

This chain joins TRBV19 and TRBJ2-1, with 13 bases fitting TRBD2. From germline, CDR1 is LNHDA and CDR2 SQIVND (reference sequence). V shed 3 bases and J 4 bases; nucleotides not matched to a gene: 6. This CDR3 is 17 amino acids long. The CDR3 is CASSIGGTSGDYNEQFF. The CDR3 coding sequence is TGTGCCAGTAGTATTGGGGGGACTAGCGGGGATTACAATGAGCAGTTCTTC.

In this sample, this clone turned up many times. CDR3 bases: TGTGCCAGCAGCTTAGCGTCTAGAAACACCGGGGAGCTGTTTTTT. Translated: CASSLASRNTGELFF. The rearrangement links TRBV7-9 to TRBJ2-2; D ambiguous. The CDR3 is 15 amino acids. V was clipped by 0 bases and J by 2 bases, with 7 bases between them. In germline, CDR1 is SEHNR, CDR2 FQNEAQ (reference sequence).

J is TRBJ1-2 and V is TRBV4-3; unclear D gene. With 4 bases removed from V and 5 bases from J, the gap between germline ends came to 20 bases. CDR1 and CDR2 from the germline V gene are LGHNA and YSLEER. The CDR3 extends over 16 amino acids. The CDR3 is CASSLRGGMREYGYTF. CDR3 DNA sequence: TGCGCCAGCAGCCTCCGGGGAGGGATGAGGGAATATGGCTACACCTTC.

In DNA form, the CDR3 reads TGCGCCAGCAGTAAAGCGGGAGTGGGGGAGACCCAGTACTTC. Translating it yields CASSKAGVGETQYF. V is TRBV10-2 and J is TRBJ2-5, with 8 bases fitting TRBD2. CDR1 and CDR2 from the germline V gene are WSHSY and SAAADI. V lost 5 bases and J lost 5; bases outside the gene matches: 7. The CDR3 runs to 14 residues.

V usage is TRBV5-5 and J usage is TRBJ1-6, with D tentatively TRBD1 (6 bases). Germline assignment: CDR1 SGHKS and CDR2 YYEKEE (reference sequence). Trimming pared 0 bases from V and 7 bases from J, leaving 14 bases between. This CDR3 contains 16 residues. The CDR3 spells CASSLDGGMGNSPLHF. CDR3 DNA: TGTGCCAGCAGCTTGGATGGGGGCATGGGGAATTCACCCCTCCACTTT.

The chain joins TRBV5-1 to TRBJ1-3; tentatively, D is TRBD1 (6 bases). Looked up from germline, CDR1 is SGHRS and CDR2 is YFSETQ. The V and J ends lost 2 bases and 3 bases respectively, with 12 bases between them. There are 15 residues in the CDR3. In DNA form, the CDR3 reads TGCGCCAGCAGCTTTATTCCAGGGGTTGGAAACACCATATATTTT. This sequence encodes CASSFIPGVGNTIYF.

The chain's CDR3 is CASSIIPRLDGYTF. In DNA, the CDR3 is TGTGCCAGTAGTATTATCCCCCGCTTAGATGGCTACACCTTC. V is TRBV19 and J is TRBJ1-2, with D hard to call. Trimming cost V 3 bases and J 6 bases, with 14 bases left between them. This CDR3 region has 14 residues. Germline V gene sequence: CDR1 LNHDA, CDR2 SQIVND (reference sequence).

The J gene is TRBJ2-7, the V gene TRBV6-9; 9 bases agree with TRBD2. The V gene end was trimmed by 6 bases and the J gene end by 7 bases; junction bases not matched to a gene: 13. Per the germline V gene, CDR1 is MNHGY and CDR2 is SVAAGI. The CDR3 contains 15 residues. The CDR3, as DNA: TGTGCCAGCAGGCTTATATGGCTAGCGGGAAAAGAGCAGTACTTC. Translating gives CASRLIWLAGKEQYF.

The chain links TRBV28 to TRBJ1-5; the D is unclear. The CDR3 has 15 amino acids. From germline, CDR1 is MDHEN and CDR2 SYDVKM. V gave up 3 bases and J gave up 3 bases, with 12 bases separating them. The CDR3 loop is CASSFRSPYNQPQHF. For the CDR3, the DNA is TGTGCCAGCAGTTTCAGGTCCCCATACAATCAGCCCCAGCATTTT.

This clone has just one count. This chain uses TRBV15 with TRBJ1-2; D gene ambiguous. Germline V lookup: CDR1 LNHNV, CDR2 YYDKDF (reference sequence). V was shortened by 0 bases and J by 8 bases, with 10 bases between the two germline ends. The CDR3 covers 13 residues. In DNA form, the CDR3 reads TGTGCCACCAGCAGAGATCAACAATCCGGCTACACCTTC. This gives the protein CATSRDQQSGYTF.

This clone was detected a few times. CDR3 bases: TGCGCCAGCAGCCAAGATAGTCCAGGGGGCGGCGGAAACACCATATATTTT. It codes for CASSQDSPGGGGNTIYF. This chain uses TRBV4-1 with TRBJ1-3, with 8 bases matching TRBD1. The junction had 8 bases not matched to a gene; V was cut back by 0 bases and J by 4 bases. Germline CDR1 MGHRA, CDR2 YSYEKL. CDR3 size: 17 residues.

The chain joins TRBV25-1 to TRBJ2-1; 13 bases are a match to TRBD2. The CDR3 loop spans 17 amino acids. Germline trimming cut 6 bases from V and 4 bases from J; bases unmatched to any gene: 9. Germline CDR1 and CDR2: MGHDK and SYGVNS. This CDR3 is CASRQGLAGSNYNEQFF. The CDR3 DNA is TGTGCCAGCAGGCAGGGACTAGCGGGGTCAAATTACAATGAGCAGTTCTTC.

The rearrangement uses TRBV5-1 and TRBJ1-2, with D possibly matching TRBD1 (6 bases). CDR1 and CDR2 from the germline V gene are SGHRS and YFSETQ. V was clipped by 0 bases and J by 8 bases, with 20 bases between them. This CDR3 contains 16 residues. CDR3 protein: CASSLDQIDRREGYTF. The CDR3 coding sequence is TGCGCCAGCAGCTTGGATCAGATCGACAGGCGAGAAGGCTACACCTTC.